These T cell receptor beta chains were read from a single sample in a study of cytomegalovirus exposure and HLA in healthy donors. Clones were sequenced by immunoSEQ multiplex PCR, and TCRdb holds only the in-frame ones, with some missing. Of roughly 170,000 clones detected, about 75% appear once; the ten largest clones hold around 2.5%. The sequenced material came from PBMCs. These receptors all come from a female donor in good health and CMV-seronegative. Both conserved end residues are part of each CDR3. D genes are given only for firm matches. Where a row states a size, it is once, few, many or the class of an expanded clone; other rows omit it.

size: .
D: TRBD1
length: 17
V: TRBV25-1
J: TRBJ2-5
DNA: TGTGCCAGCAGTGAGCTCCATACTCGGGACAGACAAGAGACCCAGTACTTC
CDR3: CASSELHTRDRQETQYF

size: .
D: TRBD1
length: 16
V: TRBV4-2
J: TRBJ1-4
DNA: TGTGCCAGCAGCCCTAGTGGACAGGGAGGTTCTGAAAAACTGTTTTTT
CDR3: CASSPSGQGGSEKLFF

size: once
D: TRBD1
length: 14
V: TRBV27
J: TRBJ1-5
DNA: TGTGCCAGCAGACCACAGGGGAGAAATCAGCCCCAGCATTTT
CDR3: CASRPQGRNQPQHF

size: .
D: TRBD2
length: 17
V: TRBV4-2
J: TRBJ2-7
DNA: TGTGCCAGCAGCCAAGTAGGTGGAGGGAGGGCATCCTACGAGCAGTACTTC
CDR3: CASSQVGGGRASYEQYF

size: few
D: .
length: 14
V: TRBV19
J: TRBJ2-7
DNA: TGTGCCAGTAGTCCTGGGACATTAGGCTACGAGCAGTACTTC
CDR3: CASSPGTLGYEQYF

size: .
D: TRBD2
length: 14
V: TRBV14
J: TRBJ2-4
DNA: TGTGCCAGCAGCCCACTAGCGGGGGGGGGCATTCAGTACTTC
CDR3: CASSPLAGGGIQYF

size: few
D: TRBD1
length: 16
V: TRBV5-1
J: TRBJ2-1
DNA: TGCGCCAGCTACCCCATGACCGGGACAGACCTCAATGAGCAGTTCTTC
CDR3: CASYPMTGTDLNEQFF

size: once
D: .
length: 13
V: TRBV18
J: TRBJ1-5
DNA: TGTGCCAGCTCACCGGGGGGAGATCAGCCCCAGCATTTT
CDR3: CASSPGGDQPQHF

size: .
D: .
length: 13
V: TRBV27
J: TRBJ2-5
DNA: TGTGCCAGCAGTACAGGGATGGGGGAGACCCAGTACTTC
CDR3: CASSTGMGETQYF

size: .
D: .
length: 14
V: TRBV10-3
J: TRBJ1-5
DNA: TGTGCCATCAGTATCGGGGGGGAGGGTCAGCCCCAGCATTTT
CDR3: CAISIGGEGQPQHF

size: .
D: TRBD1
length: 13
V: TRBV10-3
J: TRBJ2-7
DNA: TGTGCCATCAGTGGGGACAGGGGGAATGAGCAGTACTTC
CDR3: CAISGDRGNEQYF

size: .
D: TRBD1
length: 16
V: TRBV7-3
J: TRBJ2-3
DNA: TGTGCCAGCAGCCGACAAGGACAGGGGGCGACAGATACGCAGTATTTT
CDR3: CASSRQGQGATDTQYF

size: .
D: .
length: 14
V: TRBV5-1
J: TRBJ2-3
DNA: TGCGCCAGCCGACTATTCTCAGAAGGAGATACGCAGTATTTT
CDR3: CASRLFSEGDTQYF

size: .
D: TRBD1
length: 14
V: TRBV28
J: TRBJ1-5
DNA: TGTGCCAGCAGTTTAGTACAGGGGGCGGAGGCCCAGCATTTT
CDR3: CASSLVQGAEAQHF

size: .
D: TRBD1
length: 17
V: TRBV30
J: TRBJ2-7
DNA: TGTGCCTGGAGTGACCTAAGGTGGACAGGGGATCCCTACGAGCAGTACTTC
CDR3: CAWSDLRWTGDPYEQYF

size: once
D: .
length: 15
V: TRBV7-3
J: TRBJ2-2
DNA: TGTGCCAGCAGTCACGGGGGTGTGAACACCGGGGAGCTGTTTTTT
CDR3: CASSHGGVNTGELFF

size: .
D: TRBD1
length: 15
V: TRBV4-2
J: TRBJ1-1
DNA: TGTGCCAGCAGCGAACCCGGGACAGGGGAGGATGAAGCTTTCTTT
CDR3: CASSEPGTGEDEAFF

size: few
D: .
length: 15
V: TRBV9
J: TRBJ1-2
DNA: TGTGCCAGCAGCGTAGACCCGAACGGGAGCTATGGCTACACCTTC
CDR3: CASSVDPNGSYGYTF

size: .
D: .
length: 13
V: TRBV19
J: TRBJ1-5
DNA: TGTGCCAGTAACCCTCCCCGCGGCCAGCCCCAGCATTTT
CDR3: CASNPPRGQPQHF

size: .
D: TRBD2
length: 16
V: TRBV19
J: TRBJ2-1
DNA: TGTGCCAGTAGTATGAGGGCTAGCGGGGCCGGCGATGAGCAGTTCTTC
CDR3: CASSMRASGAGDEQFF

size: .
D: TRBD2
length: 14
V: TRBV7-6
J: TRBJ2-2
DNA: TGTGCCAGCAGCTTTAGCGGGGGTACCGGGGAGCTGTTTTTT
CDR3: CASSFSGGTGELFF

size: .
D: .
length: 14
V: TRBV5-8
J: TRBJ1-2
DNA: TGTGCCAGCAGCCTACAGTTGTTGAGCTATGGCTACACCTTC
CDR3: CASSLQLLSYGYTF

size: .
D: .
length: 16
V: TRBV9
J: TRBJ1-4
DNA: TGTGCCAGCAGCCCTGGCCGAGGCAGAAGCAATGAAAAACTGTTTTTT
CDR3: CASSPGRGRSNEKLFF

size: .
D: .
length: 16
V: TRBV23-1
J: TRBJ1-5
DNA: TGCGGGGGAAGACATAACCCGGACTATAGCAATCAGCCCCAGCATTTT
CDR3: CGGRHNPDYSNQPQHF

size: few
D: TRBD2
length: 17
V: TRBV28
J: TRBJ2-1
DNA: TGTGCCAGCAGTCTCCTCTGGGTAGCGGGAGGGTACAATGAGCAGTTCTTC
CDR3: CASSLLWVAGGYNEQFF

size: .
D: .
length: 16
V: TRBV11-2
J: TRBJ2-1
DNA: TGTGCCAGCAGCACACAACCCATCCAGTGGTACAATGAGCAGTTCTTC
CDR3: CASSTQPIQWYNEQFF

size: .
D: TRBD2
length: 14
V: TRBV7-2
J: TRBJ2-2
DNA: TGTGCCAGCAGCCGCGGGGGGGTGACCGGGGAGCTGTTTTTT
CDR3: CASSRGGVTGELFF

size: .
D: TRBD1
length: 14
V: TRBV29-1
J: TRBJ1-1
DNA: TGCAGCGTTGTCCGACAGGGGTTTGCCACTGAAGCTTTCTTT
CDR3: CSVVRQGFATEAFF

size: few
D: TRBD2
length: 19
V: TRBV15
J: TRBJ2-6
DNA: TGTGCCACCAGCAGAGGATCCCTAGCGGGAGGTACTGGGGCCAACGTCCTGACTTTC
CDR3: CATSRGSLAGGTGANVLTF

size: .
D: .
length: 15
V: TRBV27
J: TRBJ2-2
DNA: TGTGCCAGCAGTTTAATAAGCGGGTATACCGGGGAGCTGTTTTTT
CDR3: CASSLISGYTGELFF

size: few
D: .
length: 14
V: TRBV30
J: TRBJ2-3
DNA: TGTGCCTTAGCCGGCGGGGCTAGCACAGATACGCAGTATTTT
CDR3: CALAGGASTDTQYF

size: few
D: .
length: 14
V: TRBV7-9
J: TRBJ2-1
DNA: TGTGCCAGCAGCTTGCCCGAGGGATCCAATGAGCAGTTCTTC
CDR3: CASSLPEGSNEQFF

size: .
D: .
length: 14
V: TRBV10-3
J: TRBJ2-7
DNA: TGTGCCATCAGTGATTTTACAGCACCCTACGAGCAGTACTTC
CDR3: CAISDFTAPYEQYF

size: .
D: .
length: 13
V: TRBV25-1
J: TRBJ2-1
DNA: TGTGCCAGCAGTGAATATAAGGGGGATGAGCAGTTCTTC
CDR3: CASSEYKGDEQFF

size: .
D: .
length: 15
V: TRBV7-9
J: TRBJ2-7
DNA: TGTGCCAGCAGCCTAAGAAGCAGGCCGTGGTACGAGCAGTACTTC
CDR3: CASSLRSRPWYEQYF

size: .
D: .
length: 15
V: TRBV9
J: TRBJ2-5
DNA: TGTGCCAGCAGCGTAAGCGCGACGGATCAAGAGACCCAGTACTTC
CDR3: CASSVSATDQETQYF

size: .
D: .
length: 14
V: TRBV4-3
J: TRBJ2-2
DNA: TGCGCCAGCAGCCAAGAAACAGGCTCCGGGGAGCTGTTTTTT
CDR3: CASSQETGSGELFF

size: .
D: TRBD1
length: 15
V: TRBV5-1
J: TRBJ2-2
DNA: TGCGCCAGCAGCCCTCGGACAGGGGGCCCCGGGGAGCTGTTTTTT
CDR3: CASSPRTGGPGELFF

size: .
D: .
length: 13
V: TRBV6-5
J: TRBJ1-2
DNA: TGTGCCAGCAGTTACCTGCGTTACTATGGCTACACCTTC
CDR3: CASSYLRYYGYTF

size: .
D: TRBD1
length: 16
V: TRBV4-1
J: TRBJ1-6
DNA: TGCGCCAGCAGCCGCACAGGGGGCGCGGTTAATTCACCCCTCCACTTT
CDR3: CASSRTGGAVNSPLHF

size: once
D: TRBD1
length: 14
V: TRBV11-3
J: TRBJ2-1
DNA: TGTGCCAGCAGCCCCTATGGACAGGGCGATGAGCAGTTCTTC
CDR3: CASSPYGQGDEQFF

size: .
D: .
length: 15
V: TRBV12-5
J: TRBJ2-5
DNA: TGTGCTAGTGGTTTCGGAGGCATGGACGTGGAGACCCAGTACTTC
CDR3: CASGFGGMDVETQYF

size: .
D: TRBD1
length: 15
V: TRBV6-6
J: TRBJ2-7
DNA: TGTGCCAGCAACTCTTGGGGGACAGGGAGCTACGAGCAGTACTTC
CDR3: CASNSWGTGSYEQYF

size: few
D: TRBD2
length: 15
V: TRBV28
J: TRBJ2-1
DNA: TGTGCCAGCAGTCGCGGCCAGCGGGGTGGAAATGAGCAGTTCTTC
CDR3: CASSRGQRGGNEQFF

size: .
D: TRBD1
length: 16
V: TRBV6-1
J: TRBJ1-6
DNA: TGTGCCAGCAGTGAACCTCTGAGGGACAGGGTAAGAGCCCTCCACTTT
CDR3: CASSEPLRDRVRALHF

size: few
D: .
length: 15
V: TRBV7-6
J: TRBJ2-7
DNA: TGTGCCAGCAGCTCTGTGGGGGGTAGCTCCTACGAGCAGTACTTC
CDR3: CASSSVGGSSYEQYF

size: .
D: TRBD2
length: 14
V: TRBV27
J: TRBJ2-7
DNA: TGTGCCAGCAGCCCAGCGGGGGTCTCCTACGAGCAGTACTTC
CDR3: CASSPAGVSYEQYF

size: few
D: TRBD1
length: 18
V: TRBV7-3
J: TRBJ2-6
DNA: TGTGCCAGCAGCTTAGTGGGCAGGGGGCTGGCTGGGGCCAACGTCCTGACTTTC
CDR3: CASSLVGRGLAGANVLTF

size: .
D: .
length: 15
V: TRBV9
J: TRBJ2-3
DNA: TGTGCCAGCACCCAAGGTCGAAGTAGGGGAGATACGCAGTATTTT
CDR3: CASTQGRSRGDTQYF

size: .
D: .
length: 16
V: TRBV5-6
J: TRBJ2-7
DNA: TGTGCCAGCAGCCCCTCGGTGGGAGGTGCCACCTACGAGCAGTACTTC
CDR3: CASSPSVGGATYEQYF

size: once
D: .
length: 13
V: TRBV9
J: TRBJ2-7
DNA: TGTGCCAGCAGCGCGTATGGGGGCTACGAACAGTACTTC
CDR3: CASSAYGGYEQYF

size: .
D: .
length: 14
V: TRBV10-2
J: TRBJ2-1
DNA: TGCGCCAGCAGGGGCCCTATCTCCACCGATGAGCAGTTCTTC
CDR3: CASRGPISTDEQFF

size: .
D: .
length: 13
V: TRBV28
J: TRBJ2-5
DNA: TGTGCCAGCAGTGTACAGGGCTGGGAGACCCAGTACTTC
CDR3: CASSVQGWETQYF

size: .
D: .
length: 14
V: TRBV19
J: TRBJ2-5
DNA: TGTGCCAGTAGTAATCCCCAGGGGAGTGAGACCCAGTACTTC
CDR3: CASSNPQGSETQYF

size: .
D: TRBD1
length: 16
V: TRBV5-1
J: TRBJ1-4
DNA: TGCGCCAGCAGCCTGCGACAGGGGGCAACTAATGAAAAACTGTTTTTT
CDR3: CASSLRQGATNEKLFF

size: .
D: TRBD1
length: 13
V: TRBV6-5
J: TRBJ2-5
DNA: TGTGCCAGCAGGGGACAGGGTCGAGAGACCCAGTACTTC
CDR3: CASRGQGRETQYF

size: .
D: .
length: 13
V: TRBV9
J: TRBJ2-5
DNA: TGTGCCAGCAGCCCCCGGTTGCGAGAGACCCAGTACTTC
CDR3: CASSPRLRETQYF